These 28 T cell receptor beta chains were all obtained from the same sample, sequenced in a study of shared clonotypes between healthy human individuals. Method: immunoSEQ multiplex PCR; TCRdb's copy keeps in-frame clones and lacks some. Of about 1,900,000 clones listed, 85% to 95% are singletons. Naive CD8 cells, CD45RO-negative and positively selected for CCR7, excluded terminally differentiated effector memory CD45RA+ cells. Sequenced input: naive CD8+ T cells sorted from blood. The receptors stem from a man between 18 and 29 years old in good health.

The DNA for the CDR3 is TGTGCCAGCAGTTCCCAGGACTTTTATGGCTACACCTTC. It specifies CASSSQDFYGYTF. The chain couples TRBV6-5 to TRBJ1-2; D not resolved. The V and J ends lost 4 bases and 5 bases respectively, with 11 bases between them. CDR3 length: 13 amino acids. Per the germline V gene, CDR1 is MNHEY and CDR2 is SVGAGI.

This sequence joins TRBV19 and TRBJ2-1; D could derive from TRBD1 or TRBD2 (5 bases each). Germline V gives CDR1 LNHDA, CDR2 SQIVND (reference sequence). Trimming took off 6 bases at V and 6 bases at J, with 18 bases between the two ends. The CDR3 contains 15 residues. CDR3 region: CASSPQPFGTNEQFF. Here the CDR3 DNA reads TGTGCCAGTAGCCCACAGCCCTTCGGGACCAATGAGCAGTTCTTC.

With respect to this clone: Additional DNA sequences in this sample encode the identical CDR3. The rearrangement links TRBV4-1 to TRBJ1-3, with D maybe TRBD1 (5 bases). Germline CDR1 reads MGHRA; CDR2 reads YSYEKL. This CDR3 is built from 15 residues. V was shortened by 3 bases and J by 0 bases, with 9 bases between the two germline ends. In DNA, the CDR3 is TGCGCCAGCAGCCAGGGGCAGGGCTCTGGAAACACCATATATTTT. Residues: CASSQGQGSGNTIYF.

The chain employs TRBV20-1 and TRBJ2-7; weak D call: TRBD1 (6 bases). Germline-derived CDR1 and CDR2 are DFQATT and SNEGSKA (reference sequence). CDR3 length equals 11 residues. Trimming removed 0 bases at V and 7 bases at J, with 7 bases between. The CDR3 is CSARDQGEQYF. The CDR3 region has the DNA TGCAGTGCTAGAGATCAGGGGGAGCAGTACTTC.

Only a few counts were recorded for this clone. This sample also contains other DNA sequences that code for the same CDR3. The chain is built from TRBV27 and TRBJ1-5, with 7 bases identical to TRBD1. The CDR3 consists of 14 residues. Germline CDR1 is MNHEY and CDR2 is SMNVEV (reference sequence). The V and J ends lost 2 bases and 5 bases, in that order; junction bases with no gene match: 3. The CDR3 bases are TGTGCCAGCAGTTTACGACAGGGAGATCAGCCCCAGCATTTT. Translating gives CASSLRQGDQPQHF.

On this clone itself: Compared with germline, one end of the junction differs, possibly owing to a read error. This sequence joins TRBV7-7 and TRBJ2-7; no firm D call. The CDR3 sequence is 13 residues long. Germline CDR1 SSHAT, CDR2 FNYEAQ (reference sequence). CDR3 bases: TGTGCTAGCAGCCAAGGGCTGGGGTACGAGCAGTACTTC. This sequence encodes CASSQGLGYEQYF.

The V and J genes are TRBV11-1 and TRBJ2-5; no reliable D call. The V gene's germline CDR1 is SGHAT and CDR2 FQDESV (reference sequence). Trimming took 5 bases from V and 1 from J, leaving 20 bases between them. The CDR3 spans 17 residues. The chain's CDR3 is CASSLWLPGEPQETQYF. The CDR3 DNA sequence: TGTGCCAGCAGCCTCTGGTTGCCAGGAGAACCCCAAGAGACCCAGTACTTC.

The V and J genes are TRBV6-5 and TRBJ1-1; weak D call: TRBD1 (5 bases). The CDR3 totals 14 residues. Germline V gives CDR1 MNHEY, CDR2 SVGAGI. The ends were cut back, 0 bases at V and 5 bases at J, with 10 bases in the middle. CDR3: CASSYSGDATEAFF. CDR3 in DNA: TGTGCCAGCAGTTACTCGGGGGACGCGACTGAAGCTTTCTTT.

The genes are TRBV7-9 and TRBJ2-7; 7 bases agree with TRBD1. Germline CDR1 reads SEHNR; CDR2 reads FQNEAQ (reference sequence). The CDR3 totals 15 residues. V shed 4 bases and J 2 bases; nucleotides not matched to a gene: 8. CDR3 in DNA: TGTGCCAGCAGCTCCACTCGGACAGGACCCTACGAGCAGTACTTC. Protein product: CASSSTRTGPYEQYF.

The V and J genes are TRBV2 and TRBJ2-7; 12 positions match TRBD2. From germline, CDR1 is SNHLY and CDR2 FYNNEI. With 5 bases clipped from V and 5 bases from J, the junction kept 4 bases outside the gene matches. The CDR3 totals 14 residues. The CDR3 protein is CASSPTSGRNEQYF. The CDR3 region has the DNA TGTGCCAGCAGTCCCACTAGCGGGAGGAACGAGCAGTACTTC.

The chain is built from TRBV25-1 and TRBJ2-1, with D possibly matching TRBD2 (6 bases). CDR1 MGHDK and CDR2 SYGVNS come from the germline V gene. V lost 5 bases and J 0 bases, leaving 14 bases between the germline ends. The CDR3 runs to 16 residues. The CDR3 is CASSPRRGPSYNEQFF. CDR3 coding DNA: TGTGCCAGCAGTCCTCGGCGGGGTCCCTCCTACAATGAGCAGTTCTTC.

This clone appeared a single time. This rearrangement joins TRBV10-3 to TRBJ2-1; 13 bases fit TRBD2. The CDR3 sequence is 15 residues long. The trim removed 6 bases at V and 7 bases at J, leaving 6 bases unmatched. Germline CDR1 is ENHRY and CDR2 is SYGVKD. CDR3 in DNA: TGTGCCATCAGGGAACTAGCGGGAGGGCCGAATGAGCAGTTCTTC. Protein sequence: CAIRELAGGPNEQFF.

The chain combines TRBV5-8 with TRBJ1-1; a weak D match, TRBD1 (6 bases). CDR3 length equals 14 residues. Germline values: CDR1 SGHTS, CDR2 YDEGEE. The germline V and J ends were trimmed by 4 bases and 3 bases, with 13 bases remaining between them. DNA for the CDR3: TGTGCCAGCAGCCCAGTCAGGGGCCACACTGAAGCTTTCTTT. Residues: CASSPVRGHTEAFF.

V is TRBV28 and J is TRBJ2-7; weak D call: TRBD1 (5 bases). V shed 6 bases and J shed 6 bases, with 9 bases lying between them. CDR1 is MDHEN, CDR2 SYDVKM, per germline. The CDR3 consists of 11 residues. The CDR3 sequence is CASSPQGEQYF. The CDR3 coding sequence is TGTGCCAGCAGCCCTCAGGGCGAGCAGTACTTC.

The chain links TRBV30 to TRBJ2-1; TRBD1 matches at 9 bases. This CDR3 region has 15 residues. The germline CDR1 and CDR2 sequences are GTSNPN and SVGIG (reference sequence). The V gene end was trimmed by 5 bases and the J gene end by 2 bases; junction bases not matched to a gene: 7. The CDR3 nucleotides read TGTGCCTGGGACCTGACAGGGGGGGCCTACAATGAGCAGTTCTTC. Translation: CAWDLTGGAYNEQFF.

The J gene is TRBJ1-3, the V gene TRBV28; a possible D gene is TRBD1 (6 bases). Germline loops: CDR1 MDHEN, CDR2 SYDVKM. Trimming shortened V by 5 bases and J by 8 bases, and 19 bases separated the two germline ends. This CDR3 contains 15 residues. CDR3 nucleotide sequence: TGTGCCAGCAGTCCACTCTTGGACAGCCGGGACACCATATATTTT. This codes for CASSPLLDSRDTIYF.

CDR3 in DNA: TGTGCCAGCAGTTTATCTCGAAACCTATACACTGAAGCTTTCTTT. This translates into CASSLSRNLYTEAFF. This chain links TRBV28 with TRBJ1-1; D unresolved. With 1 base removed from V and 3 bases from J, the gap between germline ends came to 12 bases. This CDR3 contains 15 residues. Germline CDR1 and CDR2: MDHEN and SYDVKM.

This chain connects TRBV7-9 to TRBJ2-1; D ambiguous. Trimming cost V 5 bases and J 10 bases, with 15 bases left between them. The CDR3 is 13 amino acids. CDR1 is SEHNR and CDR2 is FQNEAQ in the germline V gene (reference sequence). CDR3: CASSPSISGEQFF. The CDR3 DNA sequence: TGTGCCAGCAGCCCCTCTATCTCCGGCGAGCAGTTCTTC.

The rearrangement joins TRBV19 to TRBJ2-7; D perhaps matches TRBD2 (5 bases). Trimming pared 0 bases from V and 3 bases from J, leaving 12 bases between. From germline, CDR1 is LNHDA and CDR2 SQIVND (reference sequence). The CDR3 is 15 amino acids. DNA for the CDR3: TGTGCCAGTAGTATAGATACAAATCGGGGCTACGAGCAGTACTTC. Protein product: CASSIDTNRGYEQYF. The whole variable domain, remainder taken from reference TRBV19 and TRBJ2-7, is DGGITQSPKYLFRKEGQNVTLSCEQNLNHDAMYWYRQDPGQGLRLIYYSQIVNDFQKGDIAEGYSVSREKKESFPLTVTSAQKNPTAFYLCASSIDTNRGYEQYFGPGTRLTVT.

The genes are TRBV15 and TRBJ2-3, with unresolved D. The CDR3 is 13 amino acids. From germline, CDR1 is LNHNV and CDR2 YYDKDF (reference sequence). Trimming stripped 3 bases from V and 2 bases from J, with 6 bases between. As DNA, the CDR3 is TGTGCCACCAGCAGGGCCCCCACAGATACGCAGTATTTT. Protein product: CATSRAPTDTQYF.

The V and J genes are TRBV30 and TRBJ2-7, with unresolved D. The CDR3 extends over 13 amino acids. Trimming removed 0 bases from V and 2 bases from J, with 8 bases in between. Germline values: CDR1 GTSNPN, CDR2 SVGIG (reference sequence). The DNA for the CDR3 is TGTGCCTGGAGTGTAAGTGCTGCCTACGAGCAGTACTTC. As protein: CAWSVSAAYEQYF.

The J gene is TRBJ2-7, the V gene TRBV5-4, with D maybe TRBD2 (6 bases). This CDR3 comprises 13 residues. Germline CDR1 SGHNT, CDR2 YYREEE (reference sequence). The germline V and J ends were trimmed by 5 bases and 6 bases, with 15 bases remaining between them. The CDR3 loop reads CASRADLAREQYF. CDR3 nucleotides: TGTGCCAGCAGGGCCGATCTAGCGCGCGAGCAGTACTTC.

This chain uses TRBV4-1 with TRBJ2-7; 9 bases are a match to TRBD2. Germline V gene sequence: CDR1 MGHRA, CDR2 YSYEKL. The CDR3 covers 16 residues. Trimming removed 1 base from V and 4 bases from J; junction bases left unmatched: 8. CDR3: CASSQAGGTSRYEQYF. Here the CDR3 DNA reads TGCGCCAGCAGCCAAGCGGGGGGGACTAGCCGATACGAGCAGTACTTC.

The chain couples TRBV5-1 to TRBJ1-3, with D hard to call. Trimming stripped 0 bases from V and 0 bases from J, with 7 bases between. Germline V gene sequence: CDR1 SGHRS, CDR2 YFSETQ. The CDR3 consists of 15 residues. CDR3 coding DNA: TGCGCCAGCAGCTTGGCCGCCACCTCTGGAAACACCATATATTTT. It is translated as CASSLAATSGNTIYF.

The chain links TRBV27 to TRBJ1-2, with TRBD1 matching 8 bases. Germline-derived CDR1 and CDR2 are MNHEY and SMNVEV (reference sequence). CDR3 length equals 14 residues. J was trimmed by 8 bases and V by 3 bases; bases with no gene match: 8. CDR3 region: CASSFSGTGQGYTF. In nucleotides, the CDR3 is TGTGCCAGCAGTTTCTCCGGGACAGGTCAGGGCTACACCTTC.

This chain links TRBV4-2 with TRBJ2-1, with 10 bases matching TRBD2. J was trimmed by 5 bases and V by 4 bases; bases with no gene match: 8. CDR3 length: 16 residues. From germline, CDR1 is LGHNA and CDR2 YNFKEQ. CDR3 in DNA: TGTGCCAGCAGCCCGTCACTAGCGGGGAAGAACAATGAGCAGTTCTTC. Translated: CASSPSLAGKNNEQFF.

The chain combines TRBV27 with TRBJ2-3; D might be TRBD1 (5 bases). The CDR3 is 14 residues long. Germline CDR1 MNHEY, CDR2 SMNVEV (reference sequence). V lost 0 bases and J 4 bases, leaving 8 bases between the germline ends. The CDR3 DNA sequence: TGTGCCAGCAGTTTATCGCGCAGGGCAGATACGCAGTATTTT. Protein product: CASSLSRRADTQYF.

J is TRBJ2-7 and V is TRBV7-6; D possibly matches TRBD1 or TRBD2 (5 bases each). The CDR3 length is 14 residues. Per germline, CDR1 SGHVS and CDR2 FNYEAQ. Trimming took 4 bases from V and 7 from J, leaving 17 bases between them. The CDR3 DNA follows: TGTGCCAGCAGCTCCGTGGGGGAGACGGGAGAGCAGTACTTC. Translation gives CASSSVGETGEQYF.